This T cell receptor beta chain was documented in a study of PD-L1 blockade in urothelial cancer. CDR3 length equals 15 residues. Germline CDR1 LNHNV, CDR2 YYDKDF (reference sequence). Trimming shortened V by 2 bases and J by 1 base, and 9 bases separated the two germline ends. The data were produced by immunoSEQ multiplex PCR, yet TCRdb's version contains in-frame clones alone and is incomplete. The sample contains over 65,000 clones, less than 90% of which appear only once. The TCR originated in a man aged 70 or older with urothelial cancer. V gene TRBV15 combines with J gene TRBJ1-5; D perhaps matches TRBD1 (6 bases). This material consisted of PBMCs, taken around atezolizumab (anti-PD-L1) treatment. CDR3 bases: TGTGCCACCAGCAGACAAACAGGGAGCAATCAGCCCCAGCATTTT. Its protein product is CATSRQTGSNQPQHF.